A single sample is the source of the 5 T cell receptor beta chains below, sequenced in a study of control samples from healthy donors and cancer patients. TCRdb's copy holds only in-frame clones and misses some; the assay was immunoSEQ multiplex PCR. Among about 110,000 clones, almost 85% were seen once, and the ten largest hold around 6.2%. Sequencing was done on a sample of blood. The source of these receptors is a man between 18 and 35 years old in good health.

This clone was seen once. The chain links TRBV28 to TRBJ1-1, with 8 bases aligning to TRBD1. Germline loops: CDR1 MDHEN, CDR2 SYDVKM. V lost 5 bases, J lost 1 base, and 6 bases stayed unmatched. The CDR3 covers 15 residues. The CDR3 protein is CASSPRQGRNTEAFF. CDR3 sequence (DNA): TGTGCCAGCAGTCCCCGACAGGGGAGGAACACTGAAGCTTTCTTT.

The chain is built from TRBV5-6 and TRBJ1-2, with no clear D. The V gene's germline CDR1 is SGHDT and CDR2 YYEEEE. V shed 3 bases and J shed 2 bases, with 11 bases lying between them. The CDR3 has 14 residues. The CDR3 region is CASSSEGRNYGYTF. The CDR3, as DNA: TGTGCCAGCAGCTCCGAAGGACGGAACTATGGCTACACCTTC.

This clone came up a few times. The chain carries TRBV5-1 and TRBJ2-1, with D possibly TRBD1 on 5 matching bases. Trimming cost V 0 bases and J 4 bases, with 8 bases left between them. CDR1 is SGHRS and CDR2 is YFSETQ in the germline V gene. CDR3 length: 14 residues. CDR3 sequence (DNA): TGCGCCAGCAGCTTGGGACAGCGATACAATGAGCAGTTCTTC. The encoded protein is CASSLGQRYNEQFF.

J is TRBJ2-7 and V is TRBV28; D is perhaps TRBD2 (6 bases). The CDR3 has 14 amino acids. Deletions cut 3 bases from V and 2 bases from J, with 11 bases between. Germline V gene data show CDR1 as MDHEN and CDR2 as SYDVKM. The CDR3: CASSFAGPPYEQYF. The CDR3 DNA reads as TGTGCCAGCAGTTTCGCGGGGCCCCCCTACGAGCAGTACTTC.

The chain uses TRBV7-9 and TRBJ2-5; D is perhaps TRBD2 (7 bases). There are 15 residues in the CDR3. Trimming removed 5 bases at V and 5 bases at J, with 18 bases between. Germline V gene sequence: CDR1 SEHNR, CDR2 FQNEAQ (reference sequence). For the CDR3, the DNA is TGTGCCAGCAGCCCGACTGGCGGGGGCGAGGAGACCCAGTACTTC. This encodes CASSPTGGGEETQYF.